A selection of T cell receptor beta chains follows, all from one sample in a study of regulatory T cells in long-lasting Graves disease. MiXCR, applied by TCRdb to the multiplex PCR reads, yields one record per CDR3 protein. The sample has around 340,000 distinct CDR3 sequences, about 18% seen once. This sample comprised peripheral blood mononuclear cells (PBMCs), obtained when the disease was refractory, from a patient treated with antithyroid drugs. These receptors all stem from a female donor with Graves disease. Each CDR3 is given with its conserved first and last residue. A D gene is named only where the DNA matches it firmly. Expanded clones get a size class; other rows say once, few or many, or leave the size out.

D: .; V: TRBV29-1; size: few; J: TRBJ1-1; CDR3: CSVVPAQINTEAFF; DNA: TGCAGCGTTGTCCCAGCCCAAATCAACACTGAAGCTTTCTTT
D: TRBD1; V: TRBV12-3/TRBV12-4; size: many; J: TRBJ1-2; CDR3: CASSSTGIYGYTF; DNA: TGTGCCAGCAGCTCGACAGGGATCTATGGCTACACCTTC
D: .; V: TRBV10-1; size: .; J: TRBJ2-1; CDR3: CASSEPREGSYNEQFF; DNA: TGCGCCAGCAGTGAGCCTCGTGAGGGATCCTACAATGAGCAGTTCTTC
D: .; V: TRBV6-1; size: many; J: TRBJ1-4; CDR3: CAGYHRGKANEKLFF; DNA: TGTGCCGGTTACCACCGGGGGAAGGCTAATGAAAAACTGTTTTTT
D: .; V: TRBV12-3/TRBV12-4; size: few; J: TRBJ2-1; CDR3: CASSLPYNEQFF; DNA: TGTGCCAGCAGTTTGCCCTACAATGAGCAGTTCTTC
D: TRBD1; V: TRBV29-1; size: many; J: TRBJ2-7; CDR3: CSGTGTGPGEQYF; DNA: TGCAGCGGCACCGGGACAGGGCCTGGCGAGCAGTACTTC
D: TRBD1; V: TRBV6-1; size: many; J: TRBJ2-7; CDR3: CASTDSGTGRYEQYF; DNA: TGTGCCAGCACCGACAGTGGGACAGGGAGGTACGAGCAGTACTTC
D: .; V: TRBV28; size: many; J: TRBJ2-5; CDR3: CASSSPVETQYF; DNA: TGTGCCAGCAGTTCCCCCGTTGAGACCCAGTACTTC
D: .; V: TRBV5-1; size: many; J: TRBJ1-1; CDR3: CASSLVDRHMNTEAFF; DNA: TGCGCCAGCAGCTTGGTAGACAGACACATGAACACTGAAGCTTTCTTT
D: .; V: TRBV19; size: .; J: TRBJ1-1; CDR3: CASSIMENTEAFF; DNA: TGTGCCAGTAGTATAATGGAGAACACTGAAGCTTTCTTT
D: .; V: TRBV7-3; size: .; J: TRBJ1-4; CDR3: CASAAGPQGKLFF; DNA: TGTGCCAGCGCAGCCGGACCCCAGGGAAAACTGTTTTTT
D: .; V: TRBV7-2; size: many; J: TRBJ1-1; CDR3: CASSPGGGLDYTEAFF; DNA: TGTGCCAGCAGCCCCGGGGGGGGGCTCGATTACACTGAAGCTTTCTTT
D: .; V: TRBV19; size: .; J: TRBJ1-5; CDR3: CASSIDAGPQPQHF; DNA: TGTGCCAGTAGTATAGATGCAGGTCCTCAGCCCCAGCATTTT
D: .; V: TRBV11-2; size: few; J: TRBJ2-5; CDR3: CASSHPSRGKQETQYF; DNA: TGTGCCAGCAGTCATCCTAGCAGGGGAAAACAAGAGACCCAGTACTTC
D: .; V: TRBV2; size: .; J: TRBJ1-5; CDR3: CASRGTIGQPQHF; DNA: TGTGCCAGCAGAGGGACAATAGGGCAGCCCCAGCATTTT
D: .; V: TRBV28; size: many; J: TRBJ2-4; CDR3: CASRPFRGIAKNIQYF; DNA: TGTGCCAGCCGACCCTTCCGGGGCATAGCCAAAAACATTCAGTACTTC
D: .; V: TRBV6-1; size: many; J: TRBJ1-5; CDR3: CASSGDRNRPQHF; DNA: TGTGCCAGCAGTGGGGACCGGAATCGGCCCCAGCATTTT
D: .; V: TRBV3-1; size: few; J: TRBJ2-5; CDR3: CASSQRVEGPQETQYF; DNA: TGTGCCAGCAGCCAAAGGGTGGAGGGTCCCCAAGAGACCCAGTACTTC
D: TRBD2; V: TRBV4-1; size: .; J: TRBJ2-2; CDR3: CASSRPGGGGPGELFF; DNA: TGCGCCAGCAGCCGCCCAGGAGGCGGGGGGCCCGGGGAGCTGTTTTTT
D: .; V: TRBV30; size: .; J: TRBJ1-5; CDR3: CAWSVGHQPQHF; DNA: TGTGCCTGGAGTGTCGGGCATCAGCCCCAGCATTTT
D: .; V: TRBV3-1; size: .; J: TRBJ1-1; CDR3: CASSQDEGNTEAFF; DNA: TGTGCCAGCAGCCAAGATGAAGGGAACACTGAAGCTTTCTTT
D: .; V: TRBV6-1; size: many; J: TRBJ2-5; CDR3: CASSEALRSVPRVETQYF; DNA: TGTGCCAGCAGTGAAGCGCTTCGGAGCGTCCCCAGGGTGGAGACCCAGTACTTC
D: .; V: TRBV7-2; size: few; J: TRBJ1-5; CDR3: CASSQTQRFNQPQHF; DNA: TGTGCCAGCAGCCAGACTCAGAGATTCAATCAGCCCCAGCATTTT
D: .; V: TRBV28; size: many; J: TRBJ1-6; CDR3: CASSFQINSPLHF; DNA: TGTGCCAGCAGTTTCCAGATTAATTCACCCCTCCACTTT
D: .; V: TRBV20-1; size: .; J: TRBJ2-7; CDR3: CSAPKLGGSYEQYF; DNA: TGCAGTGCGCCCAAGTTGGGGGGCTCCTACGAGCAGTACTTC
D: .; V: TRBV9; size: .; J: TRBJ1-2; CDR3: CASSVAAANYGYTF; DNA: TGTGCCAGCAGCGTAGCGGCGGCTAACTATGGCTACACCTTC
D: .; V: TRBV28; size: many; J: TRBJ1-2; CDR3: CASRSGHPNYGYTF; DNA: TGTGCCAGCCGTTCGGGACACCCGAACTATGGCTACACCTTC
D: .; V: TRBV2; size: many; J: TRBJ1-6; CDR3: CARTPTSKGSPLHF; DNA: TGTGCCAGGACCCCGACCTCGAAGGGCTCACCCCTCCACTTT
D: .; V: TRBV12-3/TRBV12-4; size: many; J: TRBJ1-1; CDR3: CASSSLGTFEAFF; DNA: TGTGCCAGCAGCTCCTTGGGGACCTTTGAAGCTTTCTTT
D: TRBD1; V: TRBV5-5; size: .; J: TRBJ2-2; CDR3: CASAMGWTGNTGELFF; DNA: TGTGCCAGCGCAATGGGGTGGACAGGGAACACCGGGGAGCTGTTTTTT
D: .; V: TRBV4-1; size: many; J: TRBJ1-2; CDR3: CASSQLDFIGPTASYTF; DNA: TGCGCCAGCAGCCAATTGGACTTTATAGGCCCGACAGCGAGCTACACCTTC
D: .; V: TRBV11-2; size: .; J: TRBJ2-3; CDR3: CASSLRLGGTDTQYF; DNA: TGTGCCAGCAGCCTACGCCTAGGGGGTACAGATACGCAGTATTTT
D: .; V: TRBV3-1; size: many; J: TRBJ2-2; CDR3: CASSQLASGELFF; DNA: TGTGCCAGCAGCCAACTAGCTTCCGGGGAGCTGTTTTTT
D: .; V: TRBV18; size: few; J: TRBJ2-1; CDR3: CASSRDAGTYNEQFF; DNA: TGTGCCAGCTCACGAGACGCGGGGACCTACAATGAGCAGTTCTTC
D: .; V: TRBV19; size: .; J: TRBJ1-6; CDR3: CASSKSGRMTYNSPLHF; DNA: TGTGCCAGTAGTAAGTCAGGCCGTATGACCTATAATTCACCCCTCCACTTT
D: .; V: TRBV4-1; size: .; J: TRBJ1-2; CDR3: CASSQVAGAGGYTF; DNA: TGCGCCAGCAGCCAAGTTGCGGGGGCCGGTGGCTACACCTTC
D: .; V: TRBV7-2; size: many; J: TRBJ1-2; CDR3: CASRRVGENYGYTF; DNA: TGTGCCAGCCGCCGGGTGGGGGAAAACTATGGCTACACCTTC
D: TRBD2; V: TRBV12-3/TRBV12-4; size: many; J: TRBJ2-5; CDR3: CASSRVAGVQETQYF; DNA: TGTGCCAGCAGTCGAGTAGCGGGAGTGCAGGAGACCCAGTACTTC
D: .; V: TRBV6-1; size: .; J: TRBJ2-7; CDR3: CASSESLGSYEQYF; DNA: TGTGCCAGCAGTGAAAGTCTGGGCTCCTACGAGCAGTACTTC
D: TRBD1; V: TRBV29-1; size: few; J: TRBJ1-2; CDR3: CSVQGAGDYGYTF; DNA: TGCAGCGTACAGGGGGCCGGGGACTATGGCTACACCTTC
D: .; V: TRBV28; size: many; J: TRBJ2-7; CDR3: CASSPISETYEQYF; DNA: TGTGCCAGCAGTCCTATATCAGAAACCTACGAGCAGTACTTC
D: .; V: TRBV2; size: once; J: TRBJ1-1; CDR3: CASNLDRNTEAFF; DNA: TGTGCCAGCAACCTGGACAGGAACACTGAAGCTTTCTTT
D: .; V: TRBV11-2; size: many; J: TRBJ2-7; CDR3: CASSSPTKSPYEQYF; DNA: TGTGCCAGCAGCTCCCCCACGAAGAGCCCTTACGAGCAGTACTTC
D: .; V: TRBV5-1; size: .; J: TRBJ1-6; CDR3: CASSLGAPDNSPLHF; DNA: TGCGCCAGCAGCTTGGGGGCGCCTGATAATTCACCCCTCCACTTT
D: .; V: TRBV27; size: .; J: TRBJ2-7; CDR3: CASTAPKGGGYF; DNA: TGTGCCAGCACCGCCCCCAAAGGGGGGGGGTACTTC
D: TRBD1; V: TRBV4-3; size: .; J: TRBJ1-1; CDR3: CASSRKTGRNTEAFF; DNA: TGCGCCAGCAGCCGCAAGACAGGGAGGAACACTGAAGCTTTCTTT
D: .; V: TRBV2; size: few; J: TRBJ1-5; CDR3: CASCRLLHQPQHF; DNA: TGTGCCTCTTGCCGCCTGCTGCATCAGCCCCAGCATTTT